Presented here are 30 T cell receptor beta chains from one specimen sequenced in a study of human T cells and chemical hapten exposure. Stated time point: patch test 3, about 24 weeks after DPC sensitization. Treatment: therapeutic diphenylcyclopropenone sensitization with weekly scalp DPC. TCRdb re-called the RACE reads through MiXCR, storing one row per CDR3 protein. The sample carries approximately 97,000 distinct CDR3 sequences, around a quarter recorded once. Sample: whole blood, taken in connection with sensitization to the hapten diphenylcyclopropenone (DPC). Receptors originate from a man in his forties or fifties with alopecia areata. Some clones in this sample may be carry-over from other donors' samples.

The chain employs TRBV6-5 and TRBJ2-7; D is possibly TRBD1 (6 bases). This CDR3 region has 13 residues. Germline V CDR1 and CDR2: MNHEY, SVGAGI. V shed 6 bases and J shed 7 bases, with 16 bases lying between them. The CDR3 bases are TGTGCCAGCAGCTCGAGCAGGGGTTCTGAGCAGTACTTC. Its translation is CASSSSRGSEQYF.

The V gene is TRBV28, the J gene TRBJ2-7; 11 nucleotides match TRBD2. The CDR3 totals 15 residues. CDR1 and CDR2 (germline): MDHEN, SYDVKM. The trim removed 0 bases at V and 4 bases at J, leaving 2 bases unmatched. In DNA form, the CDR3 reads TGTGCCAGCAGTTTATGGGCTAGCGGGAGGTACGAGCAGTACTTC. Translation gives CASSLWASGRYEQYF.

The rearrangement uses TRBV20-1 and TRBJ1-1; 9 bases fit TRBD1. Trimming removed 3 bases from V and 3 bases from J; junction bases left unmatched: 2. The CDR3 spans 13 residues. CDR1 is DFQATT and CDR2 is SNEGSKA in the germline V gene (reference sequence). In DNA form, the CDR3 reads TGCAGTGCTAGTACAGGGGGCTACACTGAAGCTTTCTTT. It yields the protein CSASTGGYTEAFF.

The chain recombines TRBV5-6 with TRBJ2-5; tentative D call: TRBD2 (6 bases). V lost 4 bases to trimming and J lost 3 bases, with 13 bases between them. This CDR3 has 14 residues. Germline CDR1 is SGHDT and CDR2 is YYEEEE. The CDR3 bases are TGTGCCAGCAGCAACGGGAGAAGAGAAGAGACCCAGTACTTC. It translates to CASSNGRREETQYF.

The rearrangement joins TRBV27 to TRBJ1-1, with TRBD1 matching 7 bases. Germline V gene sequence: CDR1 MNHEY, CDR2 SMNVEV (reference sequence). The V and J ends lost 6 bases and 0 bases, in that order; junction bases with no gene match: 4. CDR3 length: 14 amino acids. CDR3 residues: CASRSGQLNTEAFF. The CDR3 DNA reads as TGTGCCAGCAGATCGGGACAGCTGAACACTGAAGCTTTCTTT.

This chain links TRBV7-9 with TRBJ2-1; 7 nucleotides agree with TRBD2. CDR1 is SEHNR and CDR2 is FQNEAQ in the germline V gene (reference sequence). J lost 5 bases, V lost 6 bases, and 7 bases had no gene match. The CDR3 runs 14 residues. The CDR3 sequence: CASSWSGNNNEQFF. The CDR3, as DNA: TGTGCCAGCAGTTGGAGCGGGAATAACAATGAGCAGTTCTTC.

The chain employs TRBV7-2 and TRBJ2-7; 8 positions agree with TRBD2. The V gene end was trimmed by 8 bases and the J gene end by 0 bases; junction bases not matched to a gene: 6. The germline CDR1 and CDR2 sequences are SGHTA and FQGNSA. CDR3 length: 14 residues. The CDR3 nucleotides are TGTGCCAGCGGTCCGGGAGGGTCCTCCTACGAGCAGTACTTC. As protein: CASGPGGSSYEQYF.

The rearrangement joins TRBV11-3 to TRBJ2-3; 7 nucleotides match TRBD1. Trimming took 11 bases from V and 7 from J; bases not matched to a gene: 9. The germline V gene has CDR1 SGHNT and CDR2 YENEEA. CDR3 length: 12 amino acids. This CDR3 is CASGDRGYTQYF. The DNA for the CDR3 is TGTGCCTCCGGGGACAGAGGATATACGCAGTATTTT. Full variable domain (rest looked up from reference TRBV11-3 and TRBJ2-3): EAGVVQSPRYKIIEKKQPVAFWCNPISGHNTLYWYLQNLGQGPELLIRYENEEAVDDSQLPKDRFSAERLKGVDSTLKIQPAELGDSAVYLCASGDRGYTQYFGPGTRLTVL.

This clonotype turned up a few times. The chain is built from TRBV28 and TRBJ1-1; D is possibly TRBD1 (6 bases). Germline CDR1 reads MDHEN; CDR2 reads SYDVKM. The CDR3 extends over 12 amino acids. Trimming cost V 2 bases and J 11 bases, with 12 bases left between them. The CDR3 DNA follows: TGTGCCAGCAGTTTACCGGGGGCGACGGCTTTCTTT. Translation: CASSLPGATAFF.

This clonotype was found a few times. This rearrangement joins TRBV12-3 or TRBV12-4 to TRBJ2-1, with 10 bases fitting TRBD1. There are 20 residues in the CDR3. V gave up 1 base and J gave up 5 bases; unmatched junction bases: 17. CDR3 sequence: CASSLGWGQGSPLGDNEQFF. The DNA for the CDR3 is TGTGCCAGCAGTTTAGGTTGGGGACAGGGGTCGCCCTTAGGAGACAATGAGCAGTTCTTC.

Only a few counts were recorded for this clonotype. The chain couples TRBV5-1 to TRBJ2-1; TRBD2 matches 13 bases. The CDR3 sequence is 16 residues long. The V gene's germline CDR1 is SGHRS and CDR2 YFSETQ. V shed 0 bases, J shed 12 bases, and the junction held 9 bases outside the gene matches. CDR3 region: CASSLDGLAGAPSQFF. For the CDR3, the DNA is TGCGCCAGCAGCTTGGACGGACTAGCGGGAGCGCCCTCGCAGTTCTTC.

The V gene is TRBV20-1, the J gene TRBJ2-7, with 11 bases that match TRBD2. The CDR3 runs to 15 residues. V dropped 1 base and J dropped 2; count of bases not matched to a gene: 4. Germline V gene sequence: CDR1 DFQATT, CDR2 SNEGSKA (reference sequence). In nucleotides, the CDR3 is TGCAGTGCTAGAGTTAGCGGGAGGGGGACCTACGAGCAGTACTTC. As protein: CSARVSGRGTYEQYF.

This clonotype was seen ten or more times. The chain combines TRBV11-2 with TRBJ2-1; D unclear. The CDR3 loop spans 15 amino acids. Germline V gene lookup returns CDR1 SGHAT and CDR2 FQNNGV. V was shortened by 3 bases and J by 5 bases, with 14 bases between the two germline ends. CDR3 DNA: TGTGCCAGCAGCTTCGTAAAAAGGACGGACAATGAGCAGTTCTTC. Translation: CASSFVKRTDNEQFF.

This clonotype was seen a handful of times. This chain links TRBV12-3 or TRBV12-4 with TRBJ2-1; 10 bases agree with TRBD1. The CDR3 is 18 residues long. V lost 0 bases, J lost 7 bases, and 12 bases stayed unmatched. DNA of the CDR3: TGTGCCAGCAGTTTAGCCCGGGACAGGGGTTCCTTTTGGAATGAGCAGTTCTTC. Translation: CASSLARDRGSFWNEQFF.

A few counts support this clonotype. The chain employs TRBV24-1 and TRBJ2-7; 7 nucleotides align to TRBD1. The V segment lost 4 bases and the J segment 6 bases; nucleotides outside the gene matches: 5. Germline CDR1 reads KGHDR; CDR2 reads SFDVKD. The CDR3 loop spans 13 amino acids. CDR3 region: CATSDWTGAEQYF. CDR3 sequence (DNA): TGTGCCACCAGTGACTGGACAGGAGCCGAGCAGTACTTC.

The rearrangement uses TRBV20-1 and TRBJ1-4; 7 nucleotides line up with TRBD1. The ends lost 6 bases at V and 6 bases at J; junction bases unmatched: 13. Per germline, CDR1 DFQATT and CDR2 SNEGSKA (reference sequence). The CDR3 sequence is 15 residues long. The CDR3 here is CSAATSGRGDEKLFF. DNA of the CDR3: TGCAGTGCCGCAACAAGTGGCAGGGGGGATGAAAAACTGTTTTTT.

The chain carries TRBV27 and TRBJ2-7; D ambiguous. V lost 6 bases to trimming and J lost 0 bases, with 9 bases between them. The CDR3 totals 13 residues. CDR1 MNHEY and CDR2 SMNVEV come from the germline V gene (reference sequence). DNA for the CDR3: TGTGCCAGCAGAATCGCCCCCTCCTACGAGCAGTACTTC. Its protein product is CASRIAPSYEQYF.

The rearrangement links TRBV6-6 to TRBJ2-3; the match to TRBD2 covers 10 bases. Per germline, CDR1 MNHNY and CDR2 SVGAGI (reference sequence). This CDR3 region has 15 residues. After removal of 6 bases from V and 4 bases from J, the junction contained 7 bases not matched to a gene. Written as DNA, the CDR3 is TGTGCCAGCAGCCCTAGCGGGAGTGGGGCAGATACGCAGTATTTT. Protein sequence: CASSPSGSGADTQYF.

This clonotype was counted only a few times. The chain carries TRBV10-3 and TRBJ1-4; D remains unclear. The CDR3 is 13 residues long. The germline V and J ends were trimmed by 10 bases and 0 bases, with 9 bases remaining between them. CDR1 and CDR2 (germline): ENHRY, SYGVKD. The CDR3 coding sequence is TGTGCCACGCGGGAATCAACTAATGAAAAACTGTTTTTT. Protein product: CATRESTNEKLFF.

This chain connects TRBV6-2 or TRBV6-3 to TRBJ2-5; D is unresolved. CDR3 size: 13 residues. V lost 6 bases to trimming and J lost 4 bases, with 12 bases between them. CDR1 is MNHEY, CDR2 SVGEGT, per germline. CDR3 amino acids: CASRTHLRETQYF. Here the CDR3 DNA reads TGTGCCAGCAGAACCCACCTTCGAGAGACCCAGTACTTC.

The V call is TRBV24-1, the J call TRBJ2-5; 11 nucleotides match TRBD1. J was trimmed by 0 bases and V by 4 bases; bases with no gene match: 3. This CDR3 has 16 amino acids. The V gene's germline CDR1 is KGHDR and CDR2 SFDVKD. CDR3 sequence reads: CATSEPGQGDQETQYF. CDR3 nucleotide sequence: TGTGCCACCAGTGAGCCGGGACAGGGGGACCAAGAGACCCAGTACTTC.

The chain recombines TRBV7-3 with TRBJ2-4, with D unresolved. Trimming took off 5 bases at V and 1 base at J, with 12 bases between the two ends. The CDR3 sequence is 15 residues long. CDR1 SGHTA and CDR2 FQGTGA come from the germline V gene. CDR3 bases: TGTGCCAGCAGCCTACAGCCCGTGGCCAAAAACATTCAGTACTTC. Translation gives CASSLQPVAKNIQYF.

This clonotype was seen only a few times. The V call is TRBV7-3, the J call TRBJ2-3, with a tentative D call TRBD2 (7 bases). The CDR3 is 15 residues long. Trimming removed 1 base from V and 2 bases from J, with 10 bases in between. The germline V gene has CDR1 SGHTA and CDR2 FQGTGA. Here the CDR3 reads CASSLKGGNTDTQYF. CDR3 coding DNA: TGTGCCAGCAGCTTAAAGGGGGGGAACACAGATACGCAGTATTTT.

The table lists this clonotype with a few counts. This rearrangement joins TRBV27 to TRBJ2-2, with 8 bases matching TRBD1. V was pared by 6 bases and J by 0 bases, with 6 bases of the junction left unmatched. Germline lookup yields CDR1 MNHEY and CDR2 SMNVEV (reference sequence). CDR3 length: 16 residues. The CDR3 loop is CASRTGTGANTGELFF. The CDR3 DNA follows: TGTGCCAGCAGAACCGGGACAGGCGCGAACACCGGGGAGCTGTTTTTT.

This clonotype was seen more than once but under ten times. This chain connects TRBV20-1 to TRBJ2-7, with a possible D match to TRBD1 (5 bases). V lost 2 bases, J lost 1 base, and 9 bases lay in between. The germline V gene has CDR1 DFQATT and CDR2 SNEGSKA (reference sequence). The CDR3 has 13 residues. This chain's CDR3 is CSARNQGSYEQYF. CDR3 sequence (DNA): TGCAGTGCTAGAAACCAGGGTTCCTACGAGCAGTACTTC.

The chain combines TRBV5-1 with TRBJ2-2; maybe TRBD2 (6 bases). Between the trimmed V and J ends, which lost 0 bases and 4 bases, there was a span of 7 bases. The CDR3 spans 14 residues. CDR1 is SGHRS, CDR2 YFSETQ, per germline. The CDR3: CASSLGSGTGELFF. The CDR3 DNA is TGCGCCAGCAGCTTGGGTAGCGGCACCGGGGAGCTGTTTTTT. Supplemented by reference TRBV5-1 and TRBJ2-2, the full variable domain reads KAGVTQTPRYLIKTRGQQVTLSCSPISGHRSVSWYQQTPGQGLQFLFEYFSETQRNKGNFPGRFSGRQFSNSRSEMNVSTLELGDSALYLCASSLGSGTGELFFGEGSRLTVL.

This clonotype was counted between two and nine times. The DNA for the CDR3 is TGTGCCAGCAGCTCACGGGACTTAGATACGCAGTATTTT. It yields the protein CASSSRDLDTQYF. V usage is TRBV28 and J usage is TRBJ2-3; D may be TRBD2 (6 bases). This CDR3 is built from 13 residues. Germline CDR1 and CDR2: MDHEN and SYDVKM. V was trimmed by 6 bases and J by 5 bases, leaving 12 bases between them. The full variable domain, completed using reference TRBV28 and TRBJ2-3, is DVKVTQSSRYLVKRTGEKVFLECVQDMDHENMFWYRQDPGLGLRLIYFSYDVKMKEKGDIPEGYSVSREKKERFSLILESASTNQTSMYLCASSSRDLDTQYFGPGTRLTVL.

The chain's CDR3 is CATRPGGPNEKLFF. Here the CDR3 DNA reads TGTGCCACCAGGCCAGGGGGCCCTAATGAAAAACTGTTTTTT. The V gene is TRBV15, the J gene TRBJ1-4; 8 positions agree with TRBD1. This CDR3 is 14 amino acids long. Germline values: CDR1 LNHNV, CDR2 YYDKDF (reference sequence). V shed 6 bases, J shed 3 bases, and the junction held 3 bases outside the gene matches.

This clonotype has more than one count but fewer than ten. This chain's CDR3 is CASSLGPGLSGNTIYF. The DNA for the CDR3 is TGCGCCAGCAGCTTGGGCCCCGGGCTCTCTGGAAACACCATATATTTT. The gene calls are TRBV5-1 and TRBJ1-3; D gene unclear. V was clipped by 0 bases and J by 0 bases, with 10 bases between them. There are 16 residues in the CDR3. Germline V gives CDR1 SGHRS, CDR2 YFSETQ.

This clonotype occurred a few times. As DNA, the CDR3 is TGCGCCAGCAGGGGGGGGGACGGCCTCTCAGGGCAGTACTTC. It translates to CASRGGDGLSGQYF. This sequence joins TRBV10-2 and TRBJ2-7, with 7 bases matching TRBD2. With 6 bases clipped from V and 9 bases from J, the junction kept 14 bases outside the gene matches. Germline loops: CDR1 WSHSY, CDR2 SAAADI. The CDR3 has 14 amino acids.